The clone carrying this TCR beta chain has more than one count but fewer than ten. This specimen belongs to a study of blood T cell repertoires in COVID-19. Study as a whole: T cells, B-cell-depleted T cells, or PBMCs supplied cDNA or gDNA.

Trimming stripped 4 bases from V and 8 bases from J, with 16 bases between. CDR1 and CDR2 (germline): SGHTS, YDEGEE. The CDR3 is 15 amino acids. In the original processing: Estimates of nucleated cell counts were drawn from the amplification of reference gene primers. Profiling relied on immunoSEQ multiplex PCR, and the TCRdb table lists in-frame clones only, not all of them. V and J calls and clone size are given by that table; D and trimming were obtained from the DNA. This sample has roughly 250,000 clones, with approximately 86% found just once. V gene TRBV5-8 combines with J gene TRBJ1-6; tentatively, D is TRBD1 (5 bases). Sequenced: peripheral blood. The clonotype was recovered from a woman aged 55-69 years with active or convalescent COVID-19. CDR3 bases: TGTGCCAGCAGCCTGGGGGTGACGGGTGATTCACCCCTCCACTTT. Protein: CASSLGVTGDSPLHF.